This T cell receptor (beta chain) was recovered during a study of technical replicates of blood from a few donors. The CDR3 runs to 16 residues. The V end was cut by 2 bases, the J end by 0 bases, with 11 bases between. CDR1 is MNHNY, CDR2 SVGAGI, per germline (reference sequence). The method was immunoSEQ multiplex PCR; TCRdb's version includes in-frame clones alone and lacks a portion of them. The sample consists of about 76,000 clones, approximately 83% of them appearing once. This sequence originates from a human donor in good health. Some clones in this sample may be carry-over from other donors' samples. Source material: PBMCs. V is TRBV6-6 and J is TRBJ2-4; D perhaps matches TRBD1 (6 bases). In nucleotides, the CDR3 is TGTGCCAGCAGTTACGGGGCAGGGGTAGCCAAAAACATTCAGTACTTC. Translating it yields CASSYGAGVAKNIQYF.